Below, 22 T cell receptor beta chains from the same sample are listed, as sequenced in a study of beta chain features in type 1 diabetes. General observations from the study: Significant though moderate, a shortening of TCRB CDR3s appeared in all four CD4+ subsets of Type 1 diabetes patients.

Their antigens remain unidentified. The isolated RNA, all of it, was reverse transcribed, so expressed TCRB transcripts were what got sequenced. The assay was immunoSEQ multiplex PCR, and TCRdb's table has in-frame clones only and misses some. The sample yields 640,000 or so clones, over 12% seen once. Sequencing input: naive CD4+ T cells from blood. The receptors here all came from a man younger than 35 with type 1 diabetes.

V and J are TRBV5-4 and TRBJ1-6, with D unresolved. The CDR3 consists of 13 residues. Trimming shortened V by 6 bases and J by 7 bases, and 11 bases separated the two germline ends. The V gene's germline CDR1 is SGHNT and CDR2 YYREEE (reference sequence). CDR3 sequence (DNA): TGTGCCAGCAACCTTGGGTTGAATTCACCCCTCCACTTT. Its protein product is CASNLGLNSPLHF.

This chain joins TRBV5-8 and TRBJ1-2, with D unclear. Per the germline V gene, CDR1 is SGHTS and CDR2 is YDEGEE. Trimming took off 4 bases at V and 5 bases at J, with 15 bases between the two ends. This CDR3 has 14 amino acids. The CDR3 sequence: CASSLHGSIYGYTF. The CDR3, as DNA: TGTGCCAGCAGCCTTCATGGATCGATATATGGCTACACCTTC.

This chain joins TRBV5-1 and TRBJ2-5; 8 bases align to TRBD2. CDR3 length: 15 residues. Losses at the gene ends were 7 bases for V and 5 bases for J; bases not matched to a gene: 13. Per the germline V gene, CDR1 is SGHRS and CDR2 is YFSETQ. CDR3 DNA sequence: TGCGCCAGCGCCCTACCCCGGGGGGGCTTGGAGACCCAGTACTTC. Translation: CASALPRGGLETQYF. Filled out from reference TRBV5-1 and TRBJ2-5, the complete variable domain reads KAGVTQTPRYLIKTRGQQVTLSCSPISGHRSVSWYQQTPGQGLQFLFEYFSETQRNKGNFPGRFSGRQFSNSRSEMNVSTLELGDSALYLCASALPRGGLETQYFGPGTRLLVL.

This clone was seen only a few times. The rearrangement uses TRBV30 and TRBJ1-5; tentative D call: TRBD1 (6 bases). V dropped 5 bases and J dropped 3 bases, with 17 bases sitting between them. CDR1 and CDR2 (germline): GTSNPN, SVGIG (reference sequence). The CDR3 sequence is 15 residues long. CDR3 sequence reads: CAWGGGGTNNQPQHF. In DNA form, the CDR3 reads TGTGCCTGGGGGGGCGGAGGGACGAACAATCAGCCCCAGCATTTT.

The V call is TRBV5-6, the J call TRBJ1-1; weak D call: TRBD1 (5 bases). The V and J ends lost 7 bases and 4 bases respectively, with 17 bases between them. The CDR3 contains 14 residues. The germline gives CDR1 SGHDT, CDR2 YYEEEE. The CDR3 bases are TGTGCCAGCGTGTGGGGCCGCATCGGCACTGAAGCTTTCTTT. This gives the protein CASVWGRIGTEAFF.

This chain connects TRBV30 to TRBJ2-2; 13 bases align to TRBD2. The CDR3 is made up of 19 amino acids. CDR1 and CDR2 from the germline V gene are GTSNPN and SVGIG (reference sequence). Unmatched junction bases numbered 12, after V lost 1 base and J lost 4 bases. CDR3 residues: CAWSGFRTSGSKGTGELFF. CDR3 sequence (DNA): TGTGCCTGGAGTGGTTTTCGGACTAGCGGGAGTAAGGGCACCGGGGAGCTGTTTTTT.

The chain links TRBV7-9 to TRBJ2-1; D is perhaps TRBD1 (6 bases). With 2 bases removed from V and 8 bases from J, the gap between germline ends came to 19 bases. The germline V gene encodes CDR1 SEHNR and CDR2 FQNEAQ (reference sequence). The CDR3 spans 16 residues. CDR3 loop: CASSLPSAGAGDEQFF. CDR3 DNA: TGTGCCAGCAGCTTACCTTCGGCAGGGGCTGGCGATGAGCAGTTCTTC.

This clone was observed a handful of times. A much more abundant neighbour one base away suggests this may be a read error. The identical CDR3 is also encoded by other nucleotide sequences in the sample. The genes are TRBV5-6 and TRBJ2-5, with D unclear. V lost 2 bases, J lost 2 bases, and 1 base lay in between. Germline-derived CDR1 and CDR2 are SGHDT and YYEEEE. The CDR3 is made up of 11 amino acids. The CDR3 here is CASSLQETQYF. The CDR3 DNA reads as TGTGCCAGCAGCTTACAAGAGACCCAGTACTTC.

Here the CDR3 DNA reads TGTGCCAGCAGCCCTCAGGGTTATGAAAAACTGTTTTTT. It specifies CASSPQGYEKLFF. The chain has TRBV7-2 and TRBJ1-4; D possibly corresponds to TRBD1 (5 bases). CDR3 length: 13 residues. Trimming removed 5 bases at V and 6 bases at J, with 10 bases between. Per the germline V gene, CDR1 is SGHTA and CDR2 is FQGNSA.

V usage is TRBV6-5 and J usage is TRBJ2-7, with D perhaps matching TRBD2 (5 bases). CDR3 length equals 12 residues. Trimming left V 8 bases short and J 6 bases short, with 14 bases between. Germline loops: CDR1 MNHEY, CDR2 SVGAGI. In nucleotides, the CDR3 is TGTGCCAGCGGGGAGTGGGCTTCCGAGCAGTACTTC. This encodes CASGEWASEQYF.

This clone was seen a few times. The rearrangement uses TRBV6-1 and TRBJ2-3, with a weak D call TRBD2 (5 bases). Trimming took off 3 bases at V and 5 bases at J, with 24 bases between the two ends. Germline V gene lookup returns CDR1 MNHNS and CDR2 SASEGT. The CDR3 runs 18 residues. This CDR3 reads CASSDPTTQLGSGDTQYF. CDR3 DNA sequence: TGTGCCAGCAGTGATCCTACCACTCAACTAGGAAGTGGAGATACGCAGTATTTT.

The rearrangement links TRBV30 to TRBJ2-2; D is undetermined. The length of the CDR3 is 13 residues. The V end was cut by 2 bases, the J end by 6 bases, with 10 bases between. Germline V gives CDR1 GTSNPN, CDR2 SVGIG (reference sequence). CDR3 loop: CAWSHVRAGELFF. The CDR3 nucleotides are TGTGCCTGGAGTCACGTACGCGCCGGGGAGCTGTTTTTT.

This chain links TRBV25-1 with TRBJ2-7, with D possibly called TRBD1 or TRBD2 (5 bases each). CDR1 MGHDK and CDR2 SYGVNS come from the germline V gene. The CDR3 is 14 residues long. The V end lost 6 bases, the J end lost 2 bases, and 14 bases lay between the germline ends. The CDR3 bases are TGTGCCAGCAGCTGGGACGGGACCACCTACGAGCAGTACTTC. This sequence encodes CASSWDGTTYEQYF.

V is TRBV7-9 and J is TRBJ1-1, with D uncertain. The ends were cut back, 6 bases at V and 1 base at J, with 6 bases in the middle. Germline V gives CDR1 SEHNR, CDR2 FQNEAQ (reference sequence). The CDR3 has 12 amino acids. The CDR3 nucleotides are TGTGCCAGCAGAAACTCGAACACTGAAGCTTTCTTT. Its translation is CASRNSNTEAFF.

The CDR3 protein is CASSPLERTSTDTQYF. Here the CDR3 DNA reads TGTGCCAGCAGCCCTCTGGAACGTACTAGCACAGATACGCAGTATTTT. The rearrangement links TRBV14 to TRBJ2-3; no definite D call. The V end lost 4 bases, the J end lost 0 bases, and 14 bases lay between the germline ends. The CDR3 has 16 residues. The germline gives CDR1 SGHDN, CDR2 FVKESK.

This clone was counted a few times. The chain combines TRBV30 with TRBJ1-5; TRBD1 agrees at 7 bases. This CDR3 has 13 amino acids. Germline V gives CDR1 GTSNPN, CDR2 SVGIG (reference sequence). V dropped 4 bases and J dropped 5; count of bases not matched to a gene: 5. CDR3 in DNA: TGTGCCTGGAATAACAGGGGACATCAGCCCCAGCATTTT. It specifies CAWNNRGHQPQHF.

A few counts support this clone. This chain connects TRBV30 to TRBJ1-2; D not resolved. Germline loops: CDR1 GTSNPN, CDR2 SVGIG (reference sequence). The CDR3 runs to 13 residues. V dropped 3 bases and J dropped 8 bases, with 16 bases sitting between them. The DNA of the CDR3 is TGTGCCTGGAGCGGTCCCGGGCCCAGCGGCTACACCTTC. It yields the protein CAWSGPGPSGYTF.

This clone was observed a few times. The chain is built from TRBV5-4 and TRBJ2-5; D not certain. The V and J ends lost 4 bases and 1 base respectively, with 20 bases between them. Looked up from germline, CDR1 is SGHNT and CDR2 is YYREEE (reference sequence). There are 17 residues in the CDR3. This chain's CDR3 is CASSLGGLQNIQETQYF. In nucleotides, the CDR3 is TGTGCCAGCAGCCTAGGTGGATTGCAGAACATCCAAGAGACCCAGTACTTC.

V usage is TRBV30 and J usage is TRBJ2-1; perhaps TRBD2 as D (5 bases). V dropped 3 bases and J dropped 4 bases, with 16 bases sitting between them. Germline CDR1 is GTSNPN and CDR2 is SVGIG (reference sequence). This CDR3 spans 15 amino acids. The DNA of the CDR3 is TGTGCCTGGAGCGTAGGAGACTATCTATACAATGAGCAGTTCTTC. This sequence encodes CAWSVGDYLYNEQFF.

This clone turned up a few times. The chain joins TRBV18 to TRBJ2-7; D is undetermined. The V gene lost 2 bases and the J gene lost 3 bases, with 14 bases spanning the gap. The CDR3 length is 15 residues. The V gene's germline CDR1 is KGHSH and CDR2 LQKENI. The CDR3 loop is CASSPRVTGLYEQYF. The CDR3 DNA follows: TGTGCCAGCTCACCAAGAGTGACTGGCCTCTACGAGCAGTACTTC.

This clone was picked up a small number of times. The chain's CDR3 is CASSLAPLAGAYNEQFF. CDR3 DNA: TGTGCCAGCAGCTTAGCTCCACTAGCGGGGGCTTACAATGAGCAGTTCTTC. This chain connects TRBV11-2 to TRBJ2-1; 11 nucleotides align to TRBD2. The ends lost 1 base at V and 4 bases at J; junction bases unmatched: 6. The CDR3 length is 17 residues. Germline V CDR1 and CDR2: SGHAT, FQNNGV.

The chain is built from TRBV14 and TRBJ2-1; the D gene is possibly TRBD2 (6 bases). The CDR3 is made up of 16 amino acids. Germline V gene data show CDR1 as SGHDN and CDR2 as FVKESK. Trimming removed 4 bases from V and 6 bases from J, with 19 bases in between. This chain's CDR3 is CASSLTGGAFSNEQFF. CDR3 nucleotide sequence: TGTGCCAGCAGCCTTACCGGCGGGGCATTTAGCAATGAGCAGTTCTTC.